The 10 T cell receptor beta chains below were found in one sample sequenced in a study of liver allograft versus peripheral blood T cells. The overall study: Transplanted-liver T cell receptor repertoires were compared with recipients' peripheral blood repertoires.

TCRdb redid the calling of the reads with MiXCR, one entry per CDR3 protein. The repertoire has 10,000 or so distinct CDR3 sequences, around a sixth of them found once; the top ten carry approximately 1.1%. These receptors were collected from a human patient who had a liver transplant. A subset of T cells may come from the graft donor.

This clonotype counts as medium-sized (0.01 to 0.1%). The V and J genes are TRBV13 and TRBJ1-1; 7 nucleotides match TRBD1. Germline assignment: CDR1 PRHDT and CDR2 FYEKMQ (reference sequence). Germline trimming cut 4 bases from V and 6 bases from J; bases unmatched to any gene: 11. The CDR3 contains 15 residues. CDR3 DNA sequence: TGTGCCAGCAGCTCTAGAGGGAAGGGGGCAGCTGAAGCTTTCTTT. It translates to CASSSRGKGAAEAFF.

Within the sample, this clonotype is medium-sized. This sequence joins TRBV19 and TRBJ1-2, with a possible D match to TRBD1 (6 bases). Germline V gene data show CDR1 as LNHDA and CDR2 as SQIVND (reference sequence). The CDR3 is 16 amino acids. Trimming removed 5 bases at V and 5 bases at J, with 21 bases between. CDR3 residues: CASSEGVVIPSYGYTF. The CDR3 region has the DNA TGTGCCAGTAGTGAGGGGGTAGTAATCCCCTCTTATGGCTACACCTTC.

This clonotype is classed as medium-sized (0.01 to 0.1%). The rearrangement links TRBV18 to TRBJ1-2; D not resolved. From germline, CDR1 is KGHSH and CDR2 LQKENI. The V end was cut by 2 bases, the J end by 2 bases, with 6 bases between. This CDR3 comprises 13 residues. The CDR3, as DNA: TGTGCCAGCTCACCAGGATTCAACTATGGCTACACCTTC. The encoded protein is CASSPGFNYGYTF.

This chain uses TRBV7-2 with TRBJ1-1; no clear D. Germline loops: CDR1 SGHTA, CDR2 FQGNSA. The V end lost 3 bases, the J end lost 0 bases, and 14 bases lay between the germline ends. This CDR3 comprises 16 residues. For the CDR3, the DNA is TGTGCCAGCAGCTTCCCTTACCGGACTTTGAACACTGAAGCTTTCTTT. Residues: CASSFPYRTLNTEAFF. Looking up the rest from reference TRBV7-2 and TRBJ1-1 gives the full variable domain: GAGVSQSPSNKVTEKGKDVELRCDPISGHTALYWYRQSLGQGLEFLIYFQGNSAPDKSGLPSDRFSAERTGGSVSTLTIQRTQQEDSAVYLCASSFPYRTLNTEAFFGQGTRLTVV.

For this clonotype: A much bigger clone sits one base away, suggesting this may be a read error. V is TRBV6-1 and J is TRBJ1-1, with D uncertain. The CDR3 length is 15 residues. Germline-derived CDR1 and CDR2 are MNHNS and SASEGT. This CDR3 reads CAGSEVSPEYTEAFF. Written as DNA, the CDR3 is TGTGCCGGCAGTGAAGTAAGCCCAGAGTACACTGAAGCTTTCTTT.

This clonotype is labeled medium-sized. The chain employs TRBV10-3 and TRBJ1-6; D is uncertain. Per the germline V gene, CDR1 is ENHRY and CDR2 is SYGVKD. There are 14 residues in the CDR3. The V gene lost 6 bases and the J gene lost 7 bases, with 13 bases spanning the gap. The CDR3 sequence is CAISPPSKNSPLHF. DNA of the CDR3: TGTGCCATCAGCCCGCCCAGTAAGAATTCACCCCTCCACTTT.

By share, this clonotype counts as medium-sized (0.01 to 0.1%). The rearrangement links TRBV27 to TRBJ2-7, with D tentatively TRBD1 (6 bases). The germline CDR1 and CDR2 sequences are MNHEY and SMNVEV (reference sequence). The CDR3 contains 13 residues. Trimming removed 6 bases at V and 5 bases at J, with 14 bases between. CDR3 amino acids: CASRLNRDHEQYF. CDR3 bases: TGTGCCAGCAGACTAAACAGGGACCACGAGCAGTACTTC.

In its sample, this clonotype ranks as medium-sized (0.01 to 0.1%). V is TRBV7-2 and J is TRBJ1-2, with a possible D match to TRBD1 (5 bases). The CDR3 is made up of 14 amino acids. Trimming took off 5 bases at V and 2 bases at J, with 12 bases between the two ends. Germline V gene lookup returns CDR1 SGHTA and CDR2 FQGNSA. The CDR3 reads CASSPTPGNYGYTF. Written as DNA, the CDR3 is TGTGCCAGCAGCCCAACCCCAGGGAACTATGGCTACACCTTC.

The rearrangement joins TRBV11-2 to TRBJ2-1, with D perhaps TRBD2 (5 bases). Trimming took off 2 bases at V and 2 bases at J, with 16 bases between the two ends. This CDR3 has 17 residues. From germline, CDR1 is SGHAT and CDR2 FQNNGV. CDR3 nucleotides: TGTGCCAGCAGCTTAAGGTTGACTACCCCAACCTACAATGAGCAGTTCTTC. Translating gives CASSLRLTTPTYNEQFF. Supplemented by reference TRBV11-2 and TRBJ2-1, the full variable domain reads EAGVAQSPRYKIIEKRQSVAFWCNPISGHATLYWYQQILGQGPKLLIQFQNNGVVDDSQLPKDRFSAERLKGVDSTLKIQPAKLEDSAVYLCASSLRLTTPTYNEQFFGPGTRLTVL.

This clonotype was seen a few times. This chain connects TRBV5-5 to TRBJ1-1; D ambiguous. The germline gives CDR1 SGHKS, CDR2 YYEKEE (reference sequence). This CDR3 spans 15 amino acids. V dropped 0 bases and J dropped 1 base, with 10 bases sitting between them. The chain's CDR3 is CASSLEWTGNTEAFF. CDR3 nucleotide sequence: TGTGCCAGCAGCTTGGAGTGGACGGGGAACACTGAAGCTTTCTTT. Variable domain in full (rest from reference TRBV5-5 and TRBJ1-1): DAGVTQSPTHLIKTRGQQVTLRCSPISGHKSVSWYQQVLGQGPQFIFQYYEKEERGRGNFPDRFSARQFPNYSSELNVNALLLGDSALYLCASSLEWTGNTEAFFGQGTRLTVV.